This passage covers 20 T cell receptor beta chains from one sample sequenced in a study of T cell repertoires in cytomegalovirus infection. MiXCR, run by TCRdb on the reads, gives a single entry per CDR3 protein. The repertoire has under 200,000 distinct CDR3 sequences, roughly 27% of them found once; the top ten carry 30% to 35%. The sequencing input was PBMCs. The receptors were gathered from a human donor in good health (CMV status not recorded). Some clones in this sample may be carry-over from other donors' samples.

This clonotype was picked up many times. The genes are TRBV12-3 or TRBV12-4 and TRBJ1-1; D gene uncertain. CDR3 length: 14 residues. The V end lost 3 bases, the J end lost 1 base, and 9 bases lay between the germline ends. The chain's CDR3 is CASSFGFSNTEAFF. The CDR3 region has the DNA TGTGCCAGCAGTTTCGGCTTCTCGAACACTGAAGCTTTCTTT.

The chain links TRBV7-3 to TRBJ2-1; 8 nucleotides agree with TRBD2. The CDR3 has 17 residues. Germline V gives CDR1 SGHTA, CDR2 FQGTGA. V was pared by 4 bases and J by 6 bases, with 14 bases of the junction left unmatched. The CDR3 DNA reads TGTGCCAGCAGCTCGACCGGGGGGGCGGGGGGTAGCAATGAGCAGTTCTTC. Its translation: CASSSTGGAGGSNEQFF.

The chain uses TRBV30 and TRBJ1-1; 7 bases match TRBD1. Germline loops: CDR1 GTSNPN, CDR2 SVGIG (reference sequence). V was clipped by 2 bases and J by 4 bases; unmatched bases: 7. The CDR3 is made up of 14 amino acids. The CDR3 protein is CAWSTDREVTEAFF. DNA of the CDR3: TGTGCCTGGAGTACCGACAGGGAGGTCACTGAAGCTTTCTTT.

The chain couples TRBV6-2 or TRBV6-3 to TRBJ1-1; tentative D call: TRBD1 (5 bases). This CDR3 has 13 amino acids. With 8 bases removed from V and 6 bases from J, the gap between germline ends came to 16 bases. Germline V gene sequence: CDR1 MNHEY, CDR2 SVGEGT. CDR3 loop: CASAGALGAEAFF. Here the CDR3 DNA reads TGTGCCAGCGCGGGAGCCCTGGGGGCTGAAGCTTTCTTT.

This clonotype has ten or more counts. The chain has TRBV7-2 and TRBJ1-6; 8 bases fit TRBD1. Germline CDR1 reads SGHTA; CDR2 reads FQGNSA. V lost 5 bases to trimming and J lost 6 bases; unmatched junction nucleotides: 6. The CDR3 contains 15 residues. CDR3 loop: CASSPQDRANSPLHF. CDR3 nucleotide sequence: TGTGCCAGCAGCCCCCAGGACAGGGCTAATTCACCCCTCCACTTT.

V usage is TRBV30 and J usage is TRBJ2-1, with 11 bases identical to TRBD1. Germline CDR1 is GTSNPN and CDR2 is SVGIG (reference sequence). Trimming at V came to 3 bases and at J to 8 bases, leaving 6 bases not matched to a gene. CDR3 length: 14 residues. The CDR3 loop reads CAWRDRGLRDEQFF. Here the CDR3 DNA reads TGTGCCTGGAGGGACAGGGGGCTTAGGGATGAGCAGTTCTTC.

In its sample, this clonotype was seen many times. The V and J genes are TRBV7-2 and TRBJ2-1; tentative D call: TRBD2 (6 bases). V shed 7 bases and J shed 5 bases, with 15 bases lying between them. Germline lookup yields CDR1 SGHTA and CDR2 FQGNSA. This CDR3 is built from 14 residues. DNA for the CDR3: TGTGCCAGCAAGGTAGGAGGGTACCACAATGAGCAGTTCTTC. It specifies CASKVGGYHNEQFF.

This clonotype turned up a few times. This chain uses TRBV27 with TRBJ1-5; D is possibly TRBD1 (6 bases). Germline V gives CDR1 MNHEY, CDR2 SMNVEV (reference sequence). The CDR3 extends over 15 amino acids. Trimming removed 3 bases from V and 5 bases from J, with 14 bases in between. This chain's CDR3 is CASSLRGVGDQPQHF. For the CDR3, the DNA is TGTGCCAGCAGTTTGAGGGGGGTTGGGGATCAGCCCCAGCATTTT.

The genes are TRBV2 and TRBJ2-2, with TRBD1 matching over 7 bases. The CDR3 consists of 14 residues. Unmatched junction bases numbered 0, after V lost 4 bases and J lost 1 base. The germline gives CDR1 SNHLY, CDR2 FYNNEI. CDR3 nucleotide sequence: TGTGCCAGCAGTGGGACAGGGAACACCGGGGAGCTGTTTTTT. Amino acids: CASSGTGNTGELFF. The variable domain in full, completed from reference TRBV2 and TRBJ2-2, reads EPEVTQTPSHQVTQMGQEVILRCVPISNHLYFYWYRQILGQKVEFLVSFYNNEISEKSEIFDDQFSVERPDGSNFTLKIRSTKLEDSAMYFCASSGTGNTGELFFGEGSRLTVL.

V gene TRBV7-9 combines with J gene TRBJ1-1; D gene uncertain. In germline, CDR1 is SEHNR, CDR2 FQNEAQ (reference sequence). V lost 2 bases and J lost 3, with 4 bases in between. The CDR3 runs to 12 residues. CDR3 in DNA: TGTGCCAGCAGCTTAATTCACACTGAAGCTTTCTTT. It translates to CASSLIHTEAFF.

The chain links TRBV29-1 to TRBJ2-1; 9 nucleotides agree with TRBD2. CDR1 and CDR2 (germline): SQVTM, ANQGSEA. The CDR3 runs 12 residues. The V gene end was trimmed by 7 bases and the J gene end by 12 bases; junction bases not matched to a gene: 10. Written as DNA, the CDR3 is TGCAGCGATTCCAGCGGGGGGAGGGGGCAGTTCTTC. This encodes CSDSSGGRGQFF.

This chain uses TRBV4-3 with TRBJ2-7; a possible D gene is TRBD1 (7 bases). The V gene's germline CDR1 is LGHNA and CDR2 YSLEER. CDR3 length: 15 residues. With 0 bases removed from V and 2 bases from J, the gap between germline ends came to 11 bases. The CDR3 sequence is CASSQDLRGAYEQYF. CDR3 DNA: TGCGCCAGCAGCCAAGATCTCAGGGGGGCCTACGAGCAGTACTTC.

In its sample, this clonotype was seen a few times. This rearrangement joins TRBV4-2 to TRBJ2-5, with D uncertain. CDR1 and CDR2 (germline): LGHNA, YNFKEQ. CDR3 length equals 13 residues. The V end lost 4 bases, the J end lost 7 bases, and 13 bases lay between the germline ends. CDR3 sequence: CASSRQESGTQYF. CDR3 DNA sequence: TGTGCCAGCAGCCGGCAGGAGAGTGGGACCCAGTACTTC.

V and J are TRBV13 and TRBJ2-4; the match to TRBD2 covers 13 bases. The CDR3 consists of 15 residues. Unmatched junction bases numbered 5, after V lost 4 bases and J lost 8 bases. Germline loops: CDR1 PRHDT, CDR2 FYEKMQ (reference sequence). Here the CDR3 reads CASSYGLAGDDIQYF. The CDR3 nucleotides are TGTGCCAGCAGCTATGGACTAGCGGGGGACGACATTCAGTACTTC. Supplemented by reference TRBV13 and TRBJ2-4, the full variable domain reads AAGVIQSPRHLIKEKRETATLKCYPIPRHDTVYWYQQGPGQDPQFLISFYEKMQSDKGSIPDRFSAQQFSDYHSELNMSSLELGDSALYFCASSYGLAGDDIQYFGAGTRLSVL.

V gene TRBV11-2 combines with J gene TRBJ2-7, with 9 bases fitting TRBD1. CDR3 length equals 16 residues. After removal of 1 base from V and 8 bases from J, the junction contained 12 bases not matched to a gene. Germline values: CDR1 SGHAT, CDR2 FQNNGV. CDR3 sequence reads: CASSLGTGGVFLKQYF. The CDR3 coding sequence is TGTGCCAGCAGCTTAGGTACAGGGGGCGTATTCCTCAAGCAGTACTTC.

This clonotype has only a few counts. J is TRBJ1-1 and V is TRBV9, with 8 nucleotides matching TRBD1. With V trimmed by 0 bases and J by 4 bases, 5 bases remained unmatched. The CDR3 spans 15 residues. CDR1 SGDLS and CDR2 YYNGEE come from the germline V gene. CDR3 DNA: TGTGCCAGCAGCGTAGACCCAGGGGGCATCACTGAAGCTTTCTTT. This codes for CASSVDPGGITEAFF.

This clonotype was counted between two and nine times. V usage is TRBV7-3 and J usage is TRBJ1-2, with no clear D. The CDR3 runs 14 residues. Per the germline V gene, CDR1 is SGHTA and CDR2 is FQGTGA. Trimming left V 2 bases short and J 4 bases short, with 11 bases between. The CDR3 sequence: CASSLDSGGYGYTF. CDR3 nucleotides: TGTGCCAGCAGCTTAGATTCCGGAGGCTATGGCTACACCTTC.

This rearrangement joins TRBV4-2 to TRBJ1-2; a weak D match, TRBD1 (5 bases). Trimming took off 3 bases at V and 5 bases at J, with 16 bases between the two ends. Germline loops: CDR1 LGHNA, CDR2 YNFKEQ. The CDR3 sequence is 15 residues long. The CDR3 is CASSQSPGLSYGYTF. CDR3 in DNA: TGTGCCAGCAGCCAGAGCCCGGGACTCTCATATGGCTACACCTTC.

The rearrangement joins TRBV7-4 to TRBJ2-7; tentative D call: TRBD1 (6 bases). Germline CDR1 reads SGHVT; CDR2 reads SQSDAQ. CDR3 size: 15 residues. V was shortened by 5 bases and J by 5 bases, with 19 bases between the two germline ends. The CDR3, as DNA: TGTGCCAGCAGCGTCGGACAGCGAGTATCCCACGAGCAGTACTTC. Its translation is CASSVGQRVSHEQYF. Using reference TRBV7-4 and TRBJ2-7 for the parts outside the CDR3, the full variable domain is GAGVSQSPRYKVAKRGRDVALRCDSISGHVTLYWYRQTLGQGSEVLTYSQSDAQRDKSGRPSGRFSAERPERSVSTLKIQRTEQGDSAVYLCASSVGQRVSHEQYFGPGTRLTVT.

The chain couples TRBV7-8 to TRBJ1-3, with 11 nucleotides matching TRBD1. The V and J ends lost 5 bases and 2 bases, in that order; junction bases with no gene match: 8. CDR1 is SGHVS and CDR2 is FQNEAQ in the germline V gene. CDR3 length: 17 residues. CDR3 protein: CASSADRGHRAGNTIYF. DNA of the CDR3: TGTGCCAGCAGCGCGGACAGGGGGCATAGAGCTGGAAACACCATATATTTT.